This TCR beta chain comes out of a study of blood T cell repertoires in COVID-19 (TCRdb year 2020). Background for the entire study: Samples from collaborators originated in the United States, Italy and Spain and spanned both the acute and convalescent phases of COVID-19. The material from the prospective study consisted of cDNA or gDNA derived from T cells, B-cell-depleted T cells, or PBMCs. Subjects who had been exposed to COVID-19, were actively infected with it, or had recovered from it provided the deeply sampled blood TCRbeta repertoires that made up the dataset. A freely available public database, intended as a resource for researchers studying the immune response to SARS-CoV-2, is where the repertoires were released. The samples were drawn from two sources: the first 160 participants of the ongoing ImmuneRACE study, and fewer than 1,500 subjects contributed by 6 global collaborators. The sample metadata nearly always contained a de-identified subject ID, COVID-19 status, age in years and sex. Where HLA class I and class II types were available, the types were taken from metadata supplied by the sample provider, not from assay-based typing. General findings and caveats noted by the study authors: Clinical and demographic metadata were provided uncurated, with the amount varying by source and participant.

About this clone: The antigen it binds to is not known. Base qualities are not at hand, and no much larger clone is one base apart.

TCRbeta CDR3 regions were amplified from genomic DNA using the immunoSEQ Assay, a bias-controlled multiplex PCR. Per the original workflow: The number of nucleated cells in each sample was estimated from the amplification of reference gene primers within the assay. To quantify the absolute abundance of each unique TCRbeta CDR3 rearrangement, sequence reads were collapsed and filtered. For each sample, productive Simpson clonality was calculated as the square root of Simpson's diversity index across productive rearrangements. The clones in this table, taken by TCRdb from immuneACCESS, are in-frame only. Not every clone is retained; where verified, under half of the shortfall comes from an unresolved V gene, and the cause of the rest is unknown. V, J and clone size reflect that table, while D and trimming were determined from the DNA. The sample has 200,000 to 300,000 clones on record, approximately 88% of them singletons. The top ten constitute 2% to 2.5% of the sample.

The germline V gene sets CDR1 to MNHEY and CDR2 to SVGAGI. From cysteine to phenylalanine, the CDR3 is 14 amino acids long. CDR3 DNA is the only sequence kept; it has 42 bases, read in frame from the first base. Trimming removed 7 bases from V and 6 bases from J, leaving 18 bases between the germline ends. In the prospective study, participants were roughly 18 to 90 years old, resided in approximately 25 geographic areas of the United States, and were enrolled through a virtual design. Cohort assignment in the prospective study relied on participant-reported clinical history from a screening survey and a study questionnaire. In the prospective study, mobile phlebotomists collected whole blood, serum and a nasopharyngeal or oropharyngeal swab from each participant. Additional blood draws and questionnaires over an approximately two-month period could optionally be provided by prospective study participants. Prospective study blood samples were shipped either frozen or at room temperature before DNA extraction.

This clonotype originated in a woman aged 35 to 49 with acute COVID-19. The sample consisted of PBMCs or T cells enriched from blood (not recorded which). The rearrangement joined TRBV6-5 to TRBJ1-1; TRBD1 is a weak D gene call, 5 bases matching. Here the CDR3 is given as CASTPGGLYSEAFF. The DNA is TGTGCCAGCACCCCCGGGGGATTGTATTCTGAAGCTTTCTTT.